This T cell receptor beta chain was identified in a study of cytomegalovirus exposure and HLA in healthy donors. In the PCR, 60 Vbeta and 13 Jbeta primers were used. Clones were read by immunoSEQ multiplex PCR, and TCRdb kept only the in-frame ones, dropping some. There are around 100,000 clones in the sample; roughly 82% occur only once, and about 3.4% lies in the top ten. Germline CDR1 MNHNS, CDR2 SASEGT. The CDR3 sequence is 15 residues long. The clonotype was recovered from a man aged 25-45 years in good health and CMV-seropositive. The V and J genes are TRBV6-1 and TRBJ2-5, with TRBD1 as a possible D gene (6 bases). The J call may be in error: the DNA end matches TRBJ2-7 better. Sequenced: PBMCs. CDR3 loop: CASSEGWGPPYEQYF. The CDR3 nucleotides read TGTGCCAGCAGTGAAGGTTGGGGGCCCCCCTACGAGCAGTACTTC.